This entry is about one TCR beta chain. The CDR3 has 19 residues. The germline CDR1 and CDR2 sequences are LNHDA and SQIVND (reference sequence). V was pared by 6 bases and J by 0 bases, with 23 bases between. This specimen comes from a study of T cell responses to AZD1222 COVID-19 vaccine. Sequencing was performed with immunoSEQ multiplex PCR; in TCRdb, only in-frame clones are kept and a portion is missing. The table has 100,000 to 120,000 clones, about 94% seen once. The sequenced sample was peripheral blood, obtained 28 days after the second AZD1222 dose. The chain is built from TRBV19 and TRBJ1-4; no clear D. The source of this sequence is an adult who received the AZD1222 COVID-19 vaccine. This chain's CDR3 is CASSKIPGAEVATNEKLFF. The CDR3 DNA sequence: TGTGCCAGTAGCAAAATACCGGGAGCGGAGGTTGCAACTAATGAAAAACTGTTTTTT.